The 5 T cell receptor beta chains presented below share a single source sample, sequenced in a study of blood T cell repertoires in COVID-19. The repertoire was sequenced with immunoSEQ multiplex PCR; TCRdb's copy has only in-frame clones and lacks some. The sample holds more than 300,000 clones, 90% to 95% seen once. Sequencing input: PBMCs or T cells enriched from blood (not recorded which). Receptors originate from a woman aged 30 to 39 who had been exposed to COVID-19.

The V call is TRBV12-3 or TRBV12-4, the J call TRBJ1-1, with D possibly TRBD1 on 5 matching bases. V shed 6 bases and J shed 4 bases, with 9 bases lying between them. CDR3 size: 12 residues. The CDR3 sequence is CASSPGATEAFF. The CDR3 DNA is TGTGCCAGCAGCCCTGGGGCCACTGAAGCTTTCTTT.

Only one count was recorded for this clone. This chain uses TRBV5-5 with TRBJ2-2; D is unresolved. Germline V CDR1 and CDR2: SGHKS, YYEKEE (reference sequence). Trimming left V 2 bases short and J 1 base short, with 3 bases between. The CDR3 totals 13 residues. CDR3 sequence (DNA): TGTGCCAGCAGCTTCTTGAACACCGGGGAGCTGTTTTTT. This sequence encodes CASSFLNTGELFF.

The chain couples TRBV5-1 to TRBJ2-1; 15 bases are a match to TRBD2. Germline values: CDR1 SGHRS, CDR2 YFSETQ. J lost 9 bases, V lost 4 bases, and 8 bases had no gene match. This CDR3 is 16 amino acids long. CDR3: CASSPGLAGGPGEQFF. The CDR3 DNA reads TGCGCCAGCAGCCCAGGACTAGCGGGGGGGCCAGGTGAGCAGTTCTTC.

This clone was picked up a small number of times. The chain has TRBV6-6 and TRBJ1-2; 11 bases are shared with TRBD1. With V trimmed by 6 bases and J by 4 bases, 13 bases remained unmatched. The CDR3 contains 17 residues. Germline CDR1 reads MNHNY; CDR2 reads SVGAGI (reference sequence). The CDR3: CASSRYPPDRGPYGYTF. The DNA of the CDR3 is TGTGCCAGCAGCCGATACCCCCCGGACAGGGGGCCCTATGGCTACACCTTC.

This chain joins TRBV10-3 and TRBJ2-1, with TRBD1 matching 7 bases. The V gene's germline CDR1 is ENHRY and CDR2 SYGVKD. This CDR3 region has 14 residues. With 8 bases clipped from V and 5 bases from J, the junction kept 9 bases outside the gene matches. Here the CDR3 reads CAIATGTVNNEQFF. The DNA of the CDR3 is TGTGCCATCGCTACCGGGACAGTAAACAATGAGCAGTTCTTC.